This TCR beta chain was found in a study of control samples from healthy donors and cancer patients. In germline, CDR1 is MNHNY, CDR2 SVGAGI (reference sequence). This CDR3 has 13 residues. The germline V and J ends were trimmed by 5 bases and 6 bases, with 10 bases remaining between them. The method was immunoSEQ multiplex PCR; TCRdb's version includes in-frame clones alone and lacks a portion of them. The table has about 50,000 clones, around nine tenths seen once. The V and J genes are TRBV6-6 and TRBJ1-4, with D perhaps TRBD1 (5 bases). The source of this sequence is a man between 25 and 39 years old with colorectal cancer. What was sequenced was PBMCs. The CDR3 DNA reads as TGTGCCAGCAGTGGCCGGGGGGATGAAAAACTGTTTTTT. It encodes CASSGRGDEKLFF.